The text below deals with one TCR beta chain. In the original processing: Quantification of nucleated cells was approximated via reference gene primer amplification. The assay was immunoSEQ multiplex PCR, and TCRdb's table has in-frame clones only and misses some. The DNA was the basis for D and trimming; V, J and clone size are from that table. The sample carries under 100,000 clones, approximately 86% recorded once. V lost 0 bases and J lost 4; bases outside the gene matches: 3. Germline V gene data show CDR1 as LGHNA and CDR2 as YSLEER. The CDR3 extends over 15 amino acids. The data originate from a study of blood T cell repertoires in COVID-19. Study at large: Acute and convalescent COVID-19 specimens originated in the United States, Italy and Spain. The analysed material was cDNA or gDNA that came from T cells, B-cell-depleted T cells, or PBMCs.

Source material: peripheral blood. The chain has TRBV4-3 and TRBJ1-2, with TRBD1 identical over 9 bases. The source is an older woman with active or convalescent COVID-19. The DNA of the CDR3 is TGCGCCAGCAGCCAAGATACAGGGGGCAGCTATGGCTACACCTTC. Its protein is CASSQDTGGSYGYTF.